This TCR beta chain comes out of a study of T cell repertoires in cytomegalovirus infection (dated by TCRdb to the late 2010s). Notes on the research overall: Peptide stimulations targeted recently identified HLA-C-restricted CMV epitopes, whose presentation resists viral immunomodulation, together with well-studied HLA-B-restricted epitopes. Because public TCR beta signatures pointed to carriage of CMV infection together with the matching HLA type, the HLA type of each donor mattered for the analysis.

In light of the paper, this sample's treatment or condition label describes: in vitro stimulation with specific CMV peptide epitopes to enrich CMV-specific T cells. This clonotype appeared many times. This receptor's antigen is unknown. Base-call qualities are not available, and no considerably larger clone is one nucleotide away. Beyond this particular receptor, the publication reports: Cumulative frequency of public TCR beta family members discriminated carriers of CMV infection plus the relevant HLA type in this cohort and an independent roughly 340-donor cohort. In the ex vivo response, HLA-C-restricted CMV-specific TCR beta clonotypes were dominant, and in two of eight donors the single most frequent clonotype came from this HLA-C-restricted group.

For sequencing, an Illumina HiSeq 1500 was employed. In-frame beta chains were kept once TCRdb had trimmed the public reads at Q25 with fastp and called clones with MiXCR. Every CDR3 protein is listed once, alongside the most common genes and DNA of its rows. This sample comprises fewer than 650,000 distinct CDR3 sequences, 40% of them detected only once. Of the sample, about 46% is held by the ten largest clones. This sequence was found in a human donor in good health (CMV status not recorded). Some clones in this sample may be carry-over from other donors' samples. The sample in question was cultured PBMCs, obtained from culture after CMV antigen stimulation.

The bases are TGTGCCAGCAGCTCCGGACTAGCGGGAGATACGCAGTATTTT. It encodes CASSSGLAGDTQYF. Here the chain combines TRBV7-2 and TRBJ2-3; 11 junctional bases match TRBD2. CDR1 and CDR2, per the germline V gene, are SGHTA and FQGNSA. Germline trimming amounts to 4 bases on V and 5 bases on J, with 2 as the count of junction bases outside the gene matches. The CDR3 runs 14 amino acids, cysteine and phenylalanine included. The kept DNA is CDR3 alone, 42 bases in frame from the first base.